The T cell receptor (beta chain) under discussion was sequenced for a study of blood T cell repertoires in COVID-19. Study in general: Spain, Italy and the United States supplied samples that represented acute and convalescent COVID-19. From T cells, B-cell-depleted T cells, or PBMCs came the material, which was cDNA or gDNA.

Followed longitudinally, the Seattle patients had been enrolled during active infection. This clone showed up just once. Germline V CDR1 and CDR2: MGHDK, SYGVNS. V was shortened by 11 bases and J by 0 bases, with 10 bases between the two germline ends. CDR3 size: 13 residues. Original analysis: Reference gene primer amplification yielded estimated nucleated cell counts. Method: immunoSEQ multiplex PCR; TCRdb's copy keeps in-frame clones and lacks some. For V, J and clone size, that table is used; D and trimming come from the DNA. The table lists around 260,000 clones, about 90% of them singletons. This TCR came from a person aged 18 to 35 with COVID-19, enrolled during active disease. The chain couples TRBV25-1 to TRBJ1-4; no clear D. Material: peripheral blood. The CDR3 DNA sequence: TGTGCCCCTTGGCCAGCAACTAATGAAAAACTGTTTTTT. It is translated as CAPWPATNEKLFF.